The 18 T cell receptor beta chains listed next were all sequenced from one sample in a study of T cell responses to AZD1222 COVID-19 vaccine. Libraries were prepared by immunoSEQ multiplex PCR; TCRdb keeps only in-frame clonotypes and omits some of them. The table records 150,000 to 200,000 clones, around 94% of them present only once. The sequences come from peripheral blood, collected on day 0 of AZD1222 vaccination. Source of these receptors: an adult in good health.

The J gene is TRBJ2-3, the V gene TRBV6-1; 8 bases agree with TRBD2. CDR1 is MNHNS, CDR2 SASEGT, per germline. V dropped 5 bases and J dropped 2; count of bases not matched to a gene: 6. CDR3 size: 15 residues. CDR3 nucleotides: TGTGCCAGCAGTTTGAGGCGGGGGGACACAGATACGCAGTATTTT. It is translated as CASSLRRGDTDTQYF.

The chain recombines TRBV28 with TRBJ1-2; D is ambiguous. This CDR3 region has 14 residues. V dropped 1 base and J dropped 4 bases, with 10 bases sitting between them. Germline CDR1 reads MDHEN; CDR2 reads SYDVKM. The CDR3 nucleotides are TGTGCCAGCAGTTTATCGGACCCTGGCTATGGCTACACCTTC. Amino acid sequence: CASSLSDPGYGYTF.

This clone was found a few times. The chain carries TRBV28 and TRBJ1-1; D may be TRBD1 (5 bases). The V end lost 11 bases, the J end lost 5 bases, and 30 bases lay between the germline ends. CDR1 and CDR2 (germline): MDHEN, SYDVKM. The CDR3 totals 17 residues. In DNA, the CDR3 is TGTGCCTACTTTGCGGCCCACTCGGGACTCCTGAGGACTGAAGCTTTCTTT. Translation gives CAYFAAHSGLLRTEAFF.

The chain combines TRBV7-2 with TRBJ2-7; D is unresolved. Germline CDR1 SGHTA, CDR2 FQGNSA. There are 14 residues in the CDR3. The V end was cut by 6 bases, the J end by 3 bases, with 15 bases between. The CDR3 DNA reads TGTGCCAGCAGTAATGGGCAAGGGCACTACGAGCAGTACTTC. Its translation: CASSNGQGHYEQYF.

J is TRBJ1-1 and V is TRBV7-8; D ambiguous. CDR3 size: 14 residues. Trimming took off 5 bases at V and 5 bases at J, with 15 bases between the two ends. The germline V gene encodes CDR1 SGHVS and CDR2 FQNEAQ. CDR3 region: CASSARVSPTEAFF. DNA for the CDR3: TGTGCCAGCAGCGCCCGGGTCTCACCGACTGAAGCTTTCTTT.

The chain uses TRBV5-1 and TRBJ2-5, with TRBD2 as a possible D gene (6 bases). Trimming removed 4 bases from V and 2 bases from J, with 15 bases in between. The CDR3 is 15 amino acids. The V gene's germline CDR1 is SGHRS and CDR2 YFSETQ. The CDR3 bases are TGCGCCAGCAGCGTCGGCGGGGCGGGGCAAGAGACCCAGTACTTC. Amino acid sequence: CASSVGGAGQETQYF.

In nucleotides, the CDR3 is TGTGCCAGTAGTTCGCCAGCGGGGCTCGGGAACACTGAAGCTTTCTTT. Translation gives CASSSPAGLGNTEAFF. This chain uses TRBV19 with TRBJ1-1; the D gene is possibly TRBD1 (5 bases). This CDR3 comprises 16 residues. With 5 bases removed from V and 1 base from J, the gap between germline ends came to 17 bases. Germline V gene data show CDR1 as LNHDA and CDR2 as SQIVND (reference sequence).

The chain combines TRBV6-4 with TRBJ2-5, with a tentative D call TRBD2 (5 bases). The CDR3 runs to 16 residues. The germline CDR1 and CDR2 sequences are MRHNA and SNTAGT. Trimming left V 1 base short and J 5 bases short, with 17 bases between. The CDR3 coding sequence is TGTGCCAGCAGTGACTTCGGGATTCTCGTTGGGGAGACCCAGTACTTC. Protein sequence: CASSDFGILVGETQYF.

The CDR3 is CASSRILGGVAADTQYF. CDR3 nucleotide sequence: TGTGCCAGCAGCCGAATTTTGGGAGGGGTAGCAGCTGATACGCAGTATTTT. The rearrangement links TRBV14 to TRBJ2-3; 7 bases line up with TRBD2. Germline CDR1 SGHDN, CDR2 FVKESK. The CDR3 extends over 17 amino acids. V lost 4 bases, J lost 6 bases, and 16 bases stayed unmatched.

The chain couples TRBV10-3 to TRBJ1-1; D remains ambiguous. The V end was cut by 3 bases, the J end by 0 bases, with 8 bases between. The CDR3 runs to 14 residues. CDR1 is ENHRY and CDR2 is SYGVKD in the germline V gene. Here the CDR3 reads CAISDGGLNTEAFF. DNA for the CDR3: TGTGCCATCAGTGACGGCGGTCTGAACACTGAAGCTTTCTTT.

The chain recombines TRBV13 with TRBJ1-1, with D hard to call. CDR1 and CDR2 from the germline V gene are PRHDT and FYEKMQ (reference sequence). The germline V and J ends were trimmed by 2 bases and 1 base, with 5 bases remaining between them. CDR3 size: 13 residues. The CDR3 sequence is CASSLFGNTEAFF. The DNA of the CDR3 is TGTGCCAGCAGCTTATTCGGGAACACTGAAGCTTTCTTT.

The genes are TRBV18 and TRBJ1-1; 9 nucleotides line up with TRBD1. Germline loops: CDR1 KGHSH, CDR2 LQKENI. Unmatched junction bases numbered 7, after V lost 5 bases and J lost 0 bases. The CDR3 contains 16 residues. The CDR3 spells CASSANRGPVNTEAFF. The CDR3 DNA sequence: TGTGCCAGCTCAGCGAACAGGGGGCCCGTGAACACTGAAGCTTTCTTT.

This rearrangement joins TRBV24-1 to TRBJ2-3; D is ambiguous. With 9 bases removed from V and 5 bases from J, the gap between germline ends came to 8 bases. The germline CDR1 and CDR2 sequences are KGHDR and SFDVKD. The CDR3 length is 11 residues. The CDR3 region has the DNA TGTGCCACCGAACGTCGAGATACGCAGTATTTT. This codes for CATERRDTQYF.

The chain combines TRBV25-1 with TRBJ1-4; 9 bases are shared with TRBD1. Germline trimming cut 3 bases from V and 4 bases from J; bases unmatched to any gene: 9. This CDR3 spans 17 amino acids. CDR1 and CDR2 (germline): MGHDK, SYGVNS. The CDR3 DNA sequence: TGTGCCAGCAGTGACAAATTGGGACAGGGTAATAATGAAAAACTGTTTTTT. This encodes CASSDKLGQGNNEKLFF.

The chain recombines TRBV4-3 with TRBJ2-2; D possibly corresponds to TRBD1 (7 bases). This CDR3 has 15 amino acids. Between the trimmed V and J ends, which lost 3 bases and 4 bases, there was a span of 12 bases. CDR1 and CDR2 from the germline V gene are LGHNA and YSLEER. CDR3 loop: CASSQGGQVTGELFF. CDR3 sequence (DNA): TGCGCCAGCAGCCAGGGAGGACAGGTCACCGGGGAGCTGTTTTTT.

The chain carries TRBV7-8 and TRBJ1-3; tentatively, D is TRBD1 (6 bases). The V end lost 5 bases, the J end lost 0 bases, and 11 bases lay between the germline ends. Germline V CDR1 and CDR2: SGHVS, FQNEAQ. CDR3 length equals 15 residues. Here the CDR3 reads CASSPTGSSGNTIYF. In DNA, the CDR3 is TGTGCCAGCAGCCCGACAGGTTCCTCTGGAAACACCATATATTTT.

The V gene is TRBV4-2, the J gene TRBJ2-3; 8 bases are a match to TRBD2. Germline values: CDR1 LGHNA, CDR2 YNFKEQ. V was clipped by 4 bases and J by 2 bases; unmatched bases: 8. The CDR3 sequence is 16 residues long. CDR3 loop: CASSRDGGANTDTQYF. CDR3 sequence (DNA): TGTGCCAGCAGCCGAGACGGGGGGGCCAACACAGATACGCAGTATTTT.

The V call is TRBV19, the J call TRBJ2-1; TRBD2 matches at 10 bases. The CDR3 sequence is 16 residues long. The germline V gene has CDR1 LNHDA and CDR2 SQIVND (reference sequence). J lost 4 bases, V lost 4 bases, and 7 bases had no gene match. DNA for the CDR3: TGTGCCAGTAGTAACCACGAGCGGGGGGGTTACAATGAGCAGTTCTTC. Its protein is CASSNHERGGYNEQFF.